One sample yielded the 27 T cell receptor beta chains listed below, sequenced in a study of cytomegalovirus exposure and HLA in healthy donors. With 60 Vbeta and 13 Jbeta primers, the PCR was carried out. The protocol was immunoSEQ multiplex PCR, while the TCRdb copy is restricted to in-frame clones and leaves out a portion. The sample consists of 30,000 to 40,000 clones, around two thirds of them appearing once. Sequenced input: PBMCs. The receptor set was obtained from a man in his fifties or sixties in good health and CMV-seropositive.

This sequence joins TRBV5-6 and TRBJ1-6; no clear D. This CDR3 region has 14 residues. Germline V gives CDR1 SGHDT, CDR2 YYEEEE. With 0 bases removed from V and 6 bases from J, the gap between germline ends came to 7 bases. This CDR3 is CASSLDGRNSPLHF. CDR3 sequence (DNA): TGTGCCAGCAGCTTGGATGGCCGTAATTCACCCCTCCACTTT.

Within the sample, this clone is medium-sized. This chain uses TRBV6-5 with TRBJ1-1; D not resolved. Per germline, CDR1 MNHEY and CDR2 SVGAGI. V dropped 0 bases and J dropped 7 bases, with 12 bases sitting between them. CDR3 size: 14 residues. This CDR3 is CASSYSRLNDEAFF. DNA of the CDR3: TGTGCCAGCAGTTACTCGAGACTTAACGATGAAGCTTTCTTT.

The chain employs TRBV6-5 and TRBJ2-7, with a weak D call TRBD2 (6 bases). Germline V lookup: CDR1 MNHEY, CDR2 SVGAGI. The V end was cut by 0 bases, the J end by 1 base, with 7 bases between. CDR3 size: 14 residues. The CDR3 DNA reads as TGTGCCAGCAGTTACTCGCGGGGATCCTACGAGCAGTACTTC. It encodes CASSYSRGSYEQYF.

The rearrangement joins TRBV4-1 to TRBJ2-3; 11 positions match TRBD2. This CDR3 spans 16 amino acids. Germline V gene sequence: CDR1 MGHRA, CDR2 YSYEKL. The V segment lost 5 bases and the J segment 5 bases; nucleotides outside the gene matches: 9. CDR3 nucleotide sequence: TGCGCCAGCAGCACCAAACTAGCGGGAGTTGGAGATACGCAGTATTTT. Its protein product is CASSTKLAGVGDTQYF.

The rearrangement joins TRBV7-3 to TRBJ2-1; 7 bases agree with TRBD2. The germline gives CDR1 SGHTA, CDR2 FQGTGA. This CDR3 has 14 amino acids. V trimming: 6 bases; J trimming: 8 bases; junction bases outside the gene matches: 10. The CDR3 loop is CASRLASGPHEQFF. The CDR3 DNA is TGTGCCAGCAGATTAGCTAGCGGTCCCCATGAGCAGTTCTTC.

This clone has just one count. The genes are TRBV29-1 and TRBJ2-5, with D maybe TRBD1 (6 bases). CDR3 length: 13 residues. V gave up 4 bases and J gave up 0 bases, with 9 bases separating them. The germline gives CDR1 SQVTM, CDR2 ANQGSEA. CDR3 sequence reads: CSVGRTDQETQYF. CDR3 nucleotide sequence: TGCAGCGTTGGTCGGACAGACCAAGAGACCCAGTACTTC.

This chain links TRBV6-5 with TRBJ2-6; weak D call: TRBD2 (6 bases). Trimming shortened V by 2 bases and J by 0 bases, and 8 bases separated the two germline ends. This CDR3 contains 16 residues. The germline gives CDR1 MNHEY, CDR2 SVGAGI. CDR3 coding DNA: TGTGCCAGCAGTTACGACGGGGGCTCTGGGGCCAACGTCCTGACTTTC. Its translation is CASSYDGGSGANVLTF.

This clone was counted only a few times. The chain links TRBV15 to TRBJ2-7, with D unclear. The CDR3 has 13 amino acids. V gave up 4 bases and J gave up 5 bases, with 12 bases separating them. Germline V gene lookup returns CDR1 LNHNV and CDR2 YYDKDF (reference sequence). Here the CDR3 DNA reads TGTGCCACCAGCAAAGGAGAGGTCGACGAGCAGTACTTC. It yields the protein CATSKGEVDEQYF.

This clone was observed a few times. The chain joins TRBV6-5 to TRBJ2-3, with D tentatively TRBD2 (5 bases). CDR1 is MNHEY and CDR2 is SVGAGI in the germline V gene. V dropped 0 bases and J dropped 4 bases, with 8 bases sitting between them. The CDR3 sequence is 14 residues long. In DNA form, the CDR3 reads TGTGCCAGCAGTTACTCAGGGAGCGCAGATACGCAGTATTTT. It is translated as CASSYSGSADTQYF.

The chain has TRBV6-4 and TRBJ1-5, with a possible D match to TRBD1 (6 bases). The CDR3 consists of 15 residues. The ends were cut back, 4 bases at V and 7 bases at J, with 17 bases in the middle. Germline V gene data show CDR1 as MRHNA and CDR2 as SNTAGT. In DNA, the CDR3 is TGTGCCAGCAGTGGGGGACACGATGGGGTGCAGCCCCAGCATTTT. Protein product: CASSGGHDGVQPQHF.

The rearrangement joins TRBV7-7 to TRBJ2-3; D is undetermined. Germline V gene data show CDR1 as SSHAT and CDR2 as FNYEAQ (reference sequence). V was clipped by 1 base and J by 0 bases, with 8 bases between them. The CDR3 length is 15 residues. CDR3 in DNA: TGTGCCAGCAGCTTAGGCGAAGAAAGCACAGATACGCAGTATTTT. Amino acid sequence: CASSLGEESTDTQYF.

The chain uses TRBV6-1 and TRBJ2-3, with D maybe TRBD2 (6 bases). The CDR3 is made up of 10 amino acids. Germline-derived CDR1 and CDR2 are MNHNS and SASEGT. Trimming pared 7 bases from V and 9 bases from J, leaving 8 bases between. CDR3 amino acids: CASNSGTQYF. CDR3 DNA sequence: TGTGCCAGCAATAGCGGAACGCAGTATTTT.

There are a few counts of this clone. The CDR3 bases are TGTGCCAGCAGCGAAGGACTAGCGGGAGGGCCTCGTATGAATGGGGCCAACGTCCTGACTTTC. It yields the protein CASSEGLAGGPRMNGANVLTF. V is TRBV21-1 and J is TRBJ2-6; the D call TRBD2 from the table was never checked on the DNA. TRBV21-1 represents a pseudogene. This CDR3 contains 21 residues.

In regard to this clone: The same CDR3 also results from other DNA sequences found in this sample. The V gene is TRBV7-2, the J gene TRBJ2-7; weak D call: TRBD1 (6 bases). This CDR3 is 13 amino acids long. Germline V gives CDR1 SGHTA, CDR2 FQGNSA. The V and J ends lost 6 bases and 5 bases respectively, with 14 bases between them. The DNA of the CDR3 is TGTGCCAGCAGTTTTGGGGGCGGCCACGAGCAGTACTTC. Residues: CASSFGGGHEQYF. Full variable domain (rest looked up from reference TRBV7-2 and TRBJ2-7): GAGVSQSPSNKVTEKGKDVELRCDPISGHTALYWYRQSLGQGLEFLIYFQGNSAPDKSGLPSDRFSAERTGGSVSTLTIQRTQQEDSAVYLCASSFGGGHEQYFGPGTRLTVT.

This clone was counted a single time. The CDR3 loop reads CASSSLSADRLNEKLFF. The CDR3 DNA sequence: TGTGCCAGCAGCTCACTTTCCGCCGACAGGTTAAATGAAAAACTGTTTTTT. This sequence joins TRBV13 and TRBJ1-4, with a weak D call TRBD1 (6 bases). CDR3 length: 17 residues. Trimming stripped 4 bases from V and 5 bases from J, with 20 bases between. Per the germline V gene, CDR1 is PRHDT and CDR2 is FYEKMQ (reference sequence).

This clone was observed a few times. This chain uses TRBV15 with TRBJ2-7; D possibly corresponds to TRBD1 (5 bases). V gave up 5 bases and J gave up 1 base, with 6 bases separating them. Germline V gives CDR1 LNHNV, CDR2 YYDKDF (reference sequence). The CDR3 consists of 12 residues. CDR3 DNA sequence: TGTGCCACCAGCGACAGTTCCTACGAGCAGTACTTC. This sequence encodes CATSDSSYEQYF.

The sample holds a few counts of this clone. This chain uses TRBV2 with TRBJ2-1; perhaps TRBD2 as D (6 bases). V lost 6 bases and J 5 bases, leaving 20 bases between the germline ends. The germline gives CDR1 SNHLY, CDR2 FYNNEI. The CDR3 loop spans 16 amino acids. The CDR3, as DNA: TGTGCCAGCAGACCCCCGGGACTGGGGCGTGACAATGAGCAGTTCTTC. It yields the protein CASRPPGLGRDNEQFF.

This clone was detected only a few times. CDR3 in DNA: TGTGCCAGCAGCCAGGCCCAAGAGACCCAGTACTTC. The encoded protein is CASSQAQETQYF. The chain links TRBV2 to TRBJ2-5; D unclear. CDR1 SNHLY and CDR2 FYNNEI come from the germline V gene. The CDR3 has 12 residues. Trimming removed 6 bases at V and 1 base at J, with 6 bases between. Together with reference TRBV2 and TRBJ2-5, the CDR3 gives the full variable domain: EPEVTQTPSHQVTQMGQEVILRCVPISNHLYFYWYRQILGQKVEFLVSFYNNEISEKSEIFDDQFSVERPDGSNFTLKIRSTKLEDSAMYFCASSQAQETQYFGPGTRLLVL.

This chain uses TRBV5-1 with TRBJ2-7; 7 bases map to TRBD1. Germline CDR1 SGHRS, CDR2 YFSETQ. V was clipped by 4 bases and J by 2 bases; unmatched bases: 3. The CDR3 length is 13 residues. In DNA form, the CDR3 reads TGCGCCAGCAGCCCCCAGGGGGCCTACGAGCAGTACTTC. It encodes CASSPQGAYEQYF.

The chain has TRBV4-1 and TRBJ2-7; a possible D gene is TRBD2 (6 bases). From germline, CDR1 is MGHRA and CDR2 YSYEKL. V lost 4 bases and J 5 bases, leaving 18 bases between the germline ends. There are 15 residues in the CDR3. Here the CDR3 DNA reads TGCGCCAGCAGCCCCCACGGGCTAGCGCTTAACGAGCAGTACTTC. Its protein is CASSPHGLALNEQYF.

The rearrangement joins TRBV6-1 to TRBJ2-7; the D gene is possibly TRBD1 (7 bases). CDR1 and CDR2 from the germline V gene are MNHNS and SASEGT. V was trimmed by 5 bases and J by 4 bases, leaving 15 bases between them. The CDR3 contains 14 residues. The CDR3 nucleotides read TGTGCCAGCAGTCCAACGACAGGGAGGTACGAGCAGTACTTC. Translated, it gives CASSPTTGRYEQYF.

V gene TRBV29-1 combines with J gene TRBJ2-5, with 7 bases aligning to TRBD2. Germline-derived CDR1 and CDR2 are SQVTM and ANQGSEA. Unmatched junction bases numbered 17, after V lost 1 base and J lost 0 bases. The CDR3 runs 19 residues. DNA of the CDR3: TGCAGCGTTGAAGCGCTCCGAGAAACACTAGCGCGGTACCAAGAGACCCAGTACTTC. It encodes CSVEALRETLARYQETQYF.

V usage is TRBV5-1 and J usage is TRBJ1-3; the D gene is possibly TRBD1 (5 bases). Germline V gene lookup returns CDR1 SGHRS and CDR2 YFSETQ. Trimming stripped 0 bases from V and 2 bases from J, with 15 bases between. The CDR3 spans 17 residues. CDR3 in DNA: TGCGCCAGCAGCTTGGGACCTCAGGGCATGGCTGGAAACACCATATATTTT. Residues: CASSLGPQGMAGNTIYF. The full variable domain, its missing parts supplied by reference TRBV5-1 and TRBJ1-3, is KAGVTQTPRYLIKTRGQQVTLSCSPISGHRSVSWYQQTPGQGLQFLFEYFSETQRNKGNFPGRFSGRQFSNSRSEMNVSTLELGDSALYLCASSLGPQGMAGNTIYFGEGSWLTVV.

This rearrangement joins TRBV25-1 to TRBJ2-7; 7 positions agree with TRBD2. This CDR3 spans 14 amino acids. Germline V gene sequence: CDR1 MGHDK, CDR2 SYGVNS. The J segment lost 6 bases and the V segment lost 2 bases, leaving 7 bases of the junction unmatched. CDR3 sequence (DNA): TGTGCCAGCAGTGAACACGGGAGGCAAGGCGAGCAGTACTTC. This translates into CASSEHGRQGEQYF.

V and J are TRBV4-1 and TRBJ1-6; 10 bases agree with TRBD1. In germline, CDR1 is MGHRA, CDR2 YSYEKL. The CDR3 has 17 amino acids. Trimming cost V 4 bases and J 1 base; bases outside gene matches: 4. DNA for the CDR3: TGCGCCAGCAGCCCCCGACAGGGGGCGTCCTATAATTCACCCCTCCACTTT. Protein sequence: CASSPRQGASYNSPLHF.

The gene calls are TRBV5-1 and TRBJ2-1, with 10 positions matching TRBD2. This CDR3 is built from 15 residues. Unmatched junction bases numbered 7, after V lost 0 bases and J lost 10 bases. Per the germline V gene, CDR1 is SGHRS and CDR2 is YFSETQ. CDR3 in amino acids: CASSLVASGRGEQFF. In nucleotides, the CDR3 is TGCGCCAGCAGCTTGGTCGCTAGCGGGAGAGGAGAGCAGTTCTTC.

Only a few counts were recorded for this clone. The chain combines TRBV2 with TRBJ2-2, with 8 positions matching TRBD1. CDR3 size: 13 residues. With 4 bases clipped from V and 5 bases from J, the junction kept 0 bases outside the gene matches. Germline V CDR1 and CDR2: SNHLY, FYNNEI. The CDR3 DNA follows: TGTGCCAGCAGTGGGACAGGGACCGGGGAGCTGTTTTTT. Residues: CASSGTGTGELFF.